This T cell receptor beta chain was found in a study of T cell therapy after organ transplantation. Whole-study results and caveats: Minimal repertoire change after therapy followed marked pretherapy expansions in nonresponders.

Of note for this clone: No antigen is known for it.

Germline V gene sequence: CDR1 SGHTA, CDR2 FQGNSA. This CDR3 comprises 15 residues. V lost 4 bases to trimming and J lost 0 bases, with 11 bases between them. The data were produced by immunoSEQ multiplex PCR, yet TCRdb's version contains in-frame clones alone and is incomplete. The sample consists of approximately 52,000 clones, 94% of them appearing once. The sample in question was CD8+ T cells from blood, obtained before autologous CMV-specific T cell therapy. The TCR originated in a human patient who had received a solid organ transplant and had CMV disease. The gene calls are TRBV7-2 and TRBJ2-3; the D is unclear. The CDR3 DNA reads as TGTGCCAGCAGCTCAGATACTACTAGCACAGATACGCAGTATTTT. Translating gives CASSSDTTSTDTQYF.